This TCR beta chain was observed in a study of shared clonotypes between healthy human individuals. Sequenced by immunoSEQ multiplex PCR; TCRdb stores in-frame clones only, minus some. The sample yields some 1,400,000 clones, roughly 96% seen once. The CDR3 has 16 amino acids. Germline assignment: CDR1 SGHKS and CDR2 YYEKEE (reference sequence). V was trimmed by 0 bases and J by 2 bases, leaving 14 bases between them. The clonotype originates from a man aged 25 to 40 in good health. The V call is TRBV5-5, the J call TRBJ2-5; perhaps TRBD1 as D (6 bases). Sample: naive CD4+ T cells sorted from blood. Subset indicated: CD45RA+ positively selected. This CDR3 is CASSLGPGTTQETQYF. The DNA for the CDR3 is TGTGCCAGCAGCTTGGGGCCCGGGACAACTCAAGAGACCCAGTACTTC.